This T cell receptor (beta chain) originates from a study of T-cell memory formation after mild COVID-19. Study summary: The two donors had largely donor-specific TCR clusters. Study outcomes and limitations: Later expanders leaned CD4+, whereas day 15 to 85 contracting clones were balanced CD4/CD8. Some responding clones appeared in pre-infection memory, suggesting cross-reactive memory joined.

5'RACE with constant-segment primers yielded barcoded, UMI-tagged TCR alpha and TCR beta cDNA libraries. TCRdb re-derived calls from the 5' RACE reads in MiXCR, one entry per CDR3 protein. The sample holds 550,000 to 600,000 distinct CDR3 sequences, roughly 17% seen once. Germline CDR1 and CDR2: SEHNR and FQNEAQ (reference sequence). This CDR3 spans 15 amino acids. The V segment lost 7 bases and the J segment 5 bases; nucleotides outside the gene matches: 11. This clonotype was counted between two and nine times. Its antigen is currently unknown. The sequenced sample consisted of PBMCs or a T cell subset sorted from them (not recorded which). This chain uses TRBV7-9 with TRBJ2-3; 8 bases align to TRBD2. The origin of this receptor is an adult woman who had mild COVID-19 (a few samples of this study predate the infection). Cell type and time point are not known. CDR3 DNA: TGTGCCAGCATCCACCCGGGAGGGCCGATAGATACGCAGTATTTT. Its translation: CASIHPGGPIDTQYF.